The 32 T cell receptor beta chains given below trace back to one sample, sequenced in a study of Graves' ophthalmopathy and Graves' hyperthyroidism. CDR3 regions of TCR beta were amplified from RNA transcripts. HTBI-primed first-round RT-PCR preceded second-round multiplex PCR. TCRdb used MiXCR to reprocess the multiplex PCR reads, holding one entry per CDR3 protein. The table shows a few hundred thousand distinct CDR3 sequences, with just under 40% occurring only once. Source material: peripheral blood or thyroid tissue (not recorded which). The source is an adult man with Graves' hyperthyroidism.

V is TRBV7-8 and J is TRBJ1-1; 8 bases align to TRBD1. The germline CDR1 and CDR2 sequences are SGHVS and FQNEAQ. The CDR3 is made up of 16 amino acids. V lost 5 bases, J lost 4 bases, and 12 bases stayed unmatched. The CDR3, as DNA: TGTGCCAGCAGCCTCGTGACAGGGGCAGGGCGCACTGAAGCTTTCTTT. Translating it yields CASSLVTGAGRTEAFF.

The rearrangement links TRBV20-1 to TRBJ1-1; D gene uncertain. Trimming stripped 6 bases from V and 3 bases from J, with 11 bases between. CDR1 is DFQATT, CDR2 SNEGSKA, per germline (reference sequence). This CDR3 spans 12 amino acids. The DNA of the CDR3 is TGCAGTGCCTTTAAGGGAGACACTGAAGCTTTCTTT. This sequence encodes CSAFKGDTEAFF.

The sample holds a few counts of this clonotype. This chain joins TRBV7-9 and TRBJ1-1; unclear D gene. CDR1 SEHNR and CDR2 FQNEAQ come from the germline V gene (reference sequence). The length of the CDR3 is 17 residues. V was trimmed by 4 bases and J by 1 base, leaving 19 bases between them. The CDR3, as DNA: TGTGCCAGCAGCTATTGGCGGGGAAGAAGGCGGAACACTGAAGCTTTCTTT. Translating gives CASSYWRGRRRNTEAFF.

In its sample, this clonotype was seen many times. The chain joins TRBV7-9 to TRBJ2-7; TRBD1 matches 9 bases. The germline gives CDR1 SEHNR, CDR2 FQNEAQ (reference sequence). The V gene end was trimmed by 5 bases and the J gene end by 6 bases; junction bases not matched to a gene: 5. This CDR3 comprises 13 residues. The CDR3 protein is CASSEQGAGEQYF. The CDR3, as DNA: TGTGCCAGCAGCGAACAGGGGGCGGGCGAGCAGTACTTC.

The table lists this clonotype with many counts. This rearrangement joins TRBV7-9 to TRBJ1-5; 7 nucleotides match TRBD1. The CDR3 sequence is 14 residues long. Trimming at V came to 3 bases and at J to 4 bases, leaving 3 bases not matched to a gene. In germline, CDR1 is SEHNR, CDR2 FQNEAQ (reference sequence). The CDR3 spells CASSFGTANQPQHF. The CDR3, as DNA: TGTGCCAGCAGCTTCGGGACAGCTAATCAGCCCCAGCATTTT.

Comments on this clonotype: A much larger clone sits a single nucleotide away, making a read error possible. The chain combines TRBV29-1 with TRBJ1-1; perhaps TRBD1 as D (5 bases). Germline V gives CDR1 SQVTM, CDR2 ANQGSEA. The CDR3 is 13 residues long. The CDR3 reads CGVETGGNTEAFF. The DNA for the CDR3 is TGCGGCGTTGAAACAGGTGGGAACACTGAAGCTTTCTTT.

Comment on this clonotype: This could be a read error, since a much larger clone is one nucleotide away. The chain recombines TRBV6-1 with TRBJ1-2; no clear D gene. Germline V gives CDR1 MNHNS, CDR2 SASEGT. CDR3 length: 13 residues. The DNA of the CDR3 is TGTGCCAGCAGTGAAGAAGTTACGGGTGGCTACGCCTTC. Protein sequence: CASSEEVTGGYAF.

This clonotype was recorded many times. V usage is TRBV19 and J usage is TRBJ1-2, with TRBD1 matching over 11 bases. The CDR3 length is 17 residues. J lost 1 base, V lost 6 bases, and 10 bases had no gene match. The germline V gene has CDR1 LNHDA and CDR2 SQIVND (reference sequence). CDR3: CASRPGDRGTNNYGYTF. The CDR3 nucleotides read TGTGCCAGTAGACCTGGGGACAGGGGGACGAATAACTATGGCTACACCTTC.

This chain joins TRBV15 and TRBJ2-7; the D gene is possibly TRBD2 (6 bases). The V and J ends lost 1 base and 3 bases respectively, with 10 bases between them. This CDR3 has 14 residues. The germline V gene has CDR1 LNHNV and CDR2 YYDKDF (reference sequence). CDR3 sequence: CATSRGGVDYEQYF. DNA for the CDR3: TGTGCCACCAGCAGAGGGGGGGTTGACTACGAGCAGTACTTC.

This clonotype occurred a few times. The chain recombines TRBV5-5 with TRBJ1-1, with TRBD1 as a possible D gene (6 bases). This CDR3 region has 15 residues. CDR1 is SGHKS and CDR2 is YYEKEE in the germline V gene (reference sequence). V shed 0 bases and J shed 3 bases, with 12 bases lying between them. CDR3 bases: TGTGCCAGCAGCTTGGGCGCGGGGGCGGACACTGAAGCTTTCTTT. Protein: CASSLGAGADTEAFF.

This clonotype occurred once. The chain combines TRBV20-1 with TRBJ2-1, with 8 bases aligning to TRBD2. J was trimmed by 4 bases and V by 0 bases; bases with no gene match: 8. The germline gives CDR1 DFQATT, CDR2 SNEGSKA (reference sequence). The CDR3 length is 16 residues. Here the CDR3 reads CSARDPSGSGYNEQFF. The CDR3 DNA sequence: TGCAGTGCTAGAGATCCGAGCGGGAGCGGGTACAATGAGCAGTTCTTC.

The rearrangement joins TRBV20-1 to TRBJ1-1; the D is unclear. CDR1 is DFQATT and CDR2 is SNEGSKA in the germline V gene (reference sequence). The CDR3 length is 14 residues. The germline V and J ends were trimmed by 6 bases and 1 base, with 15 bases remaining between them. The CDR3 is CSAKEARRNTEAFF. The CDR3 DNA follows: TGCAGTGCAAAGGAGGCCAGGCGGAACACTGAAGCTTTCTTT.

Many counts were recorded for this clonotype. This chain uses TRBV5-1 with TRBJ2-7, with TRBD2 as a possible D gene (7 bases). The CDR3 is 15 residues long. CDR1 and CDR2 (germline): SGHRS, YFSETQ. V gave up 6 bases and J gave up 5 bases, with 21 bases separating them. The CDR3 region has the DNA TGCGCCAGCACGGGGGCGGGAGAGGCATTAAACGAGCAGTACTTC. Its translation: CASTGAGEALNEQYF.

This clonotype was seen at least ten times. V is TRBV5-1 and J is TRBJ1-1; D uncertain. CDR1 and CDR2 (germline): SGHRS, YFSETQ. V was cut by 1 base and J by 1 base, with 8 bases left in between. This CDR3 region has 14 residues. Here the CDR3 reads CASSLLTWNTEAFF. CDR3 nucleotides: TGCGCCAGCAGCTTGTTGACGTGGAACACTGAAGCTTTCTTT.

A few counts support this clonotype. The chain is built from TRBV10-3 and TRBJ2-5; possible D gene TRBD1, 6 bases. The CDR3 sequence is 12 residues long. V was cut by 5 bases and J by 13 bases, with 17 bases left in between. CDR1 is ENHRY, CDR2 SYGVKD, per germline. CDR3 DNA: TGTGCCATCAGTAATGACTCCGGCAGGGGGTACTTC. It specifies CAISNDSGRGYF.

This clonotype turned up a few times. The chain employs TRBV6-1 and TRBJ2-2, with TRBD1 matching over 7 bases. Unmatched junction bases numbered 5, after V lost 7 bases and J lost 3 bases. Germline CDR1 is MNHNS and CDR2 is SASEGT. The CDR3 is 14 amino acids. CDR3: CASTTGTDTGELFF. DNA of the CDR3: TGTGCCAGCACCACCGGGACAGACACCGGGGAGCTGTTTTTT.

The rearrangement uses TRBV20-1 and TRBJ2-7; 7 bases align to TRBD1. This CDR3 is built from 13 residues. CDR1 and CDR2 (germline): DFQATT, SNEGSKA (reference sequence). After removal of 6 bases from V and 0 bases from J, the junction contained 5 bases not matched to a gene. The CDR3 is CSAKDRSSYEQYF. CDR3 DNA sequence: TGCAGTGCGAAGGACAGGAGCTCCTACGAGCAGTACTTC.

This clonotype turned up a few times. V usage is TRBV9 and J usage is TRBJ2-2; the D is unclear. Germline lookup yields CDR1 SGDLS and CDR2 YYNGEE. Trimming left V 0 bases short and J 1 base short, with 7 bases between. The length of the CDR3 is 15 residues. CDR3 protein: CASSVENWNTGELFF. CDR3 coding DNA: TGTGCCAGCAGCGTAGAAAACTGGAACACCGGGGAGCTGTTTTTT.

The sample holds many counts of this clonotype. This chain connects TRBV7-9 to TRBJ2-3; D perhaps matches TRBD1 (6 bases). The CDR3 runs 15 residues. Germline-derived CDR1 and CDR2 are SEHNR and FQNEAQ (reference sequence). Trimming pared 5 bases from V and 0 bases from J, leaving 12 bases between. The CDR3 loop is CASSLQGTSTDTQYF. The DNA of the CDR3 is TGTGCCAGCAGCCTACAGGGAACTAGCACAGATACGCAGTATTTT.

The J gene is TRBJ1-1, the V gene TRBV24-1; D is possibly TRBD1 (5 bases). Germline CDR1 and CDR2: KGHDR and SFDVKD. Trimming left V 7 bases short and J 7 bases short, with 15 bases between. This CDR3 has 13 residues. CDR3 protein: CATSSSDRFEAFF. The CDR3 bases are TGTGCCACCAGCAGCTCCGACAGATTTGAAGCTTTCTTT.

The chain is built from TRBV20-1 and TRBJ1-5; the D is unclear. Trimming took 1 base from V and 11 from J, leaving 24 bases between them. Germline values: CDR1 DFQATT, CDR2 SNEGSKA (reference sequence). The CDR3 length is 16 residues. The CDR3 is CSARGTSGRAGETQHF. Here the CDR3 DNA reads TGCAGTGCTAGAGGGACTAGCGGGAGGGCTGGAGAGACCCAGCATTTT.

In its sample, this clonotype was seen many times. At one end, the junction sequence differs from germline, possibly due to a read error. The chain has TRBV19 and TRBJ1-5; unclear D gene. Germline lookup yields CDR1 LNHDA and CDR2 SQIVND (reference sequence). The CDR3 is 13 residues long. The CDR3, as DNA: TGTGCCATTAGTCCCCGTGCCGGTCAGCCCCAGCATTTT. Encoded protein: CAISPRAGQPQHF.

This clonotype was detected ten times or more. The CDR3 DNA sequence: TGTGCCAGCAGCTTGGGCAGAGGGGACGAGCAGTACTTC. Amino acids: CASSLGRGDEQYF. The gene calls are TRBV11-2 and TRBJ2-7; TRBD1 or TRBD2 may be the D gene (5 bases each). The CDR3 spans 13 residues. Trimming pared 3 bases from V and 5 bases from J, leaving 11 bases between. Germline loops: CDR1 SGHAT, CDR2 FQNNGV.

This clonotype was observed many times. The rearrangement joins TRBV20-1 to TRBJ1-5; D unresolved. CDR3 size: 17 residues. V was pared by 1 base and J by 0 bases, with 16 bases between. Germline V lookup: CDR1 DFQATT, CDR2 SNEGSKA (reference sequence). The CDR3 sequence is CSARAVLRGYSNQPQHF. Here the CDR3 DNA reads TGCAGTGCTAGAGCCGTTCTGCGGGGTTATAGCAATCAGCCCCAGCATTTT.

This sequence joins TRBV7-9 and TRBJ1-2; 7 bases agree with TRBD1. V was clipped by 3 bases and J by 7 bases; unmatched bases: 5. This CDR3 has 13 residues. Germline V CDR1 and CDR2: SEHNR, FQNEAQ (reference sequence). The CDR3 region is CASSLTGQRGYTF. The DNA of the CDR3 is TGTGCCAGCAGCTTGACAGGGCAACGTGGCTACACCTTC.

In the case of this clonotype: Mismatch with germline at one junction end may stem from a read error. The chain links TRBV10-3 to TRBJ2-7, with 10 bases matching TRBD1. Germline CDR1 reads ENHRY; CDR2 reads SYGVKD. This CDR3 contains 15 residues. Written as DNA, the CDR3 is TGTGCCAGCAGTCAGGGACAGGGGTATCCCTACGAGCAGTACTTC. Residues: CASSQGQGYPYEQYF.

The V and J genes are TRBV10-3 and TRBJ2-3, with unresolved D. Trimming removed 3 bases at V and 6 bases at J, with 13 bases between. Germline CDR1 is ENHRY and CDR2 is SYGVKD. The CDR3 is 14 residues long. The CDR3: CAISDPGRSDTQYF. The DNA of the CDR3 is TGTGCCATCAGTGATCCCGGGCGCAGTGATACGCAGTATTTT.

This clonotype was detected ten times or more. The V call is TRBV29-1, the J call TRBJ1-5; TRBD1 aligns across 10 bases. This CDR3 spans 17 amino acids. Trimming took 6 bases from V and 6 from J; bases not matched to a gene: 17. Germline V gives CDR1 SQVTM, CDR2 ANQGSEA. DNA of the CDR3: TGCAGCGTCAGCAGTGGGGTGACGGGACAGGGGCTTCAGCCCCAGCATTTT. It yields the protein CSVSSGVTGQGLQPQHF.

In its sample, this clonotype was seen many times. This chain links TRBV19 with TRBJ1-1, with 7 positions matching TRBD1. Trimming took 3 bases from V and 2 from J; bases not matched to a gene: 3. Per germline, CDR1 LNHDA and CDR2 SQIVND (reference sequence). This CDR3 has 14 amino acids. CDR3: CASSMGQLNTEAFF. CDR3 coding DNA: TGTGCCAGTAGTATGGGACAGCTAAACACTGAAGCTTTCTTT.

This sequence joins TRBV7-2 and TRBJ2-3, with D uncertain. The length of the CDR3 is 13 residues. Germline CDR1 reads SGHTA; CDR2 reads FQGNSA. V was cut by 4 bases and J by 2 bases, with 7 bases left in between. CDR3 coding DNA: TGTGCCAGCAGCTCCTTGGTCACAGATACGCAGTATTTT. Residues: CASSSLVTDTQYF.

This clonotype has only a few counts. The chain uses TRBV24-1 and TRBJ1-1, with 7 nucleotides matching TRBD1. This CDR3 has 14 amino acids. Unmatched junction bases numbered 9, after V lost 11 bases and J lost 1 base. Per germline, CDR1 KGHDR and CDR2 SFDVKD. The CDR3 DNA reads as TGTGCCAGCGGACGACAGGGACGGAACACTGAAGCTTTCTTT. Translation: CASGRQGRNTEAFF.

This clonotype was seen ten or more times. The gene calls are TRBV20-1 and TRBJ2-6; 12 bases map to TRBD2. Per germline, CDR1 DFQATT and CDR2 SNEGSKA (reference sequence). V shed 1 base, J shed 0 bases, and the junction held 1 base outside the gene matches. The CDR3 spans 17 residues. The CDR3 protein is CSARVLAGGSGANVLTF. In DNA, the CDR3 is TGCAGTGCTAGAGTACTAGCGGGAGGCTCTGGGGCCAACGTCCTGACTTTC.